This TCR beta chain was sequenced during a study of blood T cell repertoires in COVID-19. About the study: Samples came from the United States, Italy and Spain, spanning acute and convalescent COVID-19. Sources were T cells, B-cell-depleted T cells, or PBMCs; the material itself was cDNA or gDNA.

The authors' processing: Amplifying reference gene primers gave estimates of nucleated cell counts. Assay used: immunoSEQ multiplex PCR; TCRdb lists only in-frame clones, some missing. D and trimming come from the DNA, and the V and J calls and clone size come from that table. The sample yields about 100,000 clones, about 89% seen once. The sample holds one count of this clone. Sequences were obtained from peripheral blood. The receptor was derived from a human donor in a cohort sampled during active COVID-19.

The CDR3 coding sequence is TGTGCCAGACGCGGGCAGGGGTTTCCAACTAATGAAAAACTGTTTTTT. This codes for CARRGQGFPTNEKLFF. The chain employs TRBV19 and TRBJ1-4; the D gene is possibly TRBD1 (6 bases). V was trimmed by 9 bases and J by 0 bases, leaving 17 bases between them. This CDR3 contains 16 residues. Germline V gene lookup returns CDR1 LNHDA and CDR2 SQIVND (reference sequence).